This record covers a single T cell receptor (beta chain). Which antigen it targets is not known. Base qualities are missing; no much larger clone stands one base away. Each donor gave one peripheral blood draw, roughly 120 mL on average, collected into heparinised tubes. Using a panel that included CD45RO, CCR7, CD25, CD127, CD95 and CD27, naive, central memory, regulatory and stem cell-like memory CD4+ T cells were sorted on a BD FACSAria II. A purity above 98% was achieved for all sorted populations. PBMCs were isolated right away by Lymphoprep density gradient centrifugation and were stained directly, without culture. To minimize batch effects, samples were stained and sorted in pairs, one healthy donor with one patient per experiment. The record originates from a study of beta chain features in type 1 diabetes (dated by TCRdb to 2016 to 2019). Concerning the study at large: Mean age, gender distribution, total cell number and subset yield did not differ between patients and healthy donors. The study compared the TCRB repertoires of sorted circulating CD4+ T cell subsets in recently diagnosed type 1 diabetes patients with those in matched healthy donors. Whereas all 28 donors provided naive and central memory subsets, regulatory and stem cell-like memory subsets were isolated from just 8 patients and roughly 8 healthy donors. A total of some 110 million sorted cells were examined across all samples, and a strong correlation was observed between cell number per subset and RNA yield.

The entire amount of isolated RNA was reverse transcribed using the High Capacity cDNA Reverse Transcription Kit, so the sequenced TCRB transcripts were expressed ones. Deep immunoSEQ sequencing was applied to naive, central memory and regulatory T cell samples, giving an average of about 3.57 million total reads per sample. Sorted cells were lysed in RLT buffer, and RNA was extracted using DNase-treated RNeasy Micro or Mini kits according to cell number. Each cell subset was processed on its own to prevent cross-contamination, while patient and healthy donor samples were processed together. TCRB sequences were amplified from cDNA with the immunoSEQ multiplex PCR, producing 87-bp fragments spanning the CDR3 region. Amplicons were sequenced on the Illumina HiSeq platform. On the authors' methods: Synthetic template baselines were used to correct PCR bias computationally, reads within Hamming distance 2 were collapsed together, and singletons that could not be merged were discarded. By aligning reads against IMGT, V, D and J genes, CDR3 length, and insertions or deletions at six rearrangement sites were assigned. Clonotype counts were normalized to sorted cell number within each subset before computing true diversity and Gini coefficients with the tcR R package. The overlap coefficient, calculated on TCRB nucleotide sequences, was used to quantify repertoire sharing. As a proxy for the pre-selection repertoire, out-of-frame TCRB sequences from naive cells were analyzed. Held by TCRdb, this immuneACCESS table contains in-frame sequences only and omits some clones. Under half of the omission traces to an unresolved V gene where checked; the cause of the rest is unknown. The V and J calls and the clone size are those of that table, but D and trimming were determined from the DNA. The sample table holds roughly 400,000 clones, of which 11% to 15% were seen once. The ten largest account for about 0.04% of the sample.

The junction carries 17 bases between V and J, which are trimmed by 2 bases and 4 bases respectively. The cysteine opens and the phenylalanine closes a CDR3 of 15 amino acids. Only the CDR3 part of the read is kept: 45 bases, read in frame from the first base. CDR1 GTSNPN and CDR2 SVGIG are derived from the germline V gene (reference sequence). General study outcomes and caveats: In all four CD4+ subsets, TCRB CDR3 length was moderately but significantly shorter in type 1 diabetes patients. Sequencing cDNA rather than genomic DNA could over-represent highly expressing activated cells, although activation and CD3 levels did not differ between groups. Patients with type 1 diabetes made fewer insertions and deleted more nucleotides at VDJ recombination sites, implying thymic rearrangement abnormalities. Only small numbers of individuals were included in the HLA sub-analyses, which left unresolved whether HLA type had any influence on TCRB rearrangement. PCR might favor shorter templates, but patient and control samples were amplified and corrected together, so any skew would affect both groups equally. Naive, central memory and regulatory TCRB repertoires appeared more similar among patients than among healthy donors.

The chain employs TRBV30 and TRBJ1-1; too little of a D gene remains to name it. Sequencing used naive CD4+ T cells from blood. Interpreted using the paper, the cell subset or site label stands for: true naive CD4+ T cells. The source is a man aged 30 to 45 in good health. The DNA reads TGTGCCTGGAGTAGTCTCGGCAGCCTAATCACTGAAGCTTTCTTT. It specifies CAWSSLGSLITEAFF.